A single sample is the source of the 17 T cell receptor beta chains below, sequenced in a study of cytomegalovirus exposure and HLA in healthy donors. Researchers ran the PCR with 60 Vbeta and 13 Jbeta primers. Produced via immunoSEQ multiplex PCR; TCRdb's table is partial and in-frame only. The sample carries 150,000 to 200,000 clones, 70% to 90% recorded once. Source material: PBMCs. Receptors originate from a male donor in good health and CMV-seronegative.

CDR3 nucleotides: TGTGCCAGCAGTAAATCGGGAGGCTCCTACGAGCAGTACTTC. Residues: CASSKSGGSYEQYF. The rearrangement uses TRBV6-5 and TRBJ2-7, with TRBD2 identical over 7 bases. Germline values: CDR1 MNHEY, CDR2 SVGAGI. The CDR3 loop spans 14 amino acids. Unmatched junction bases numbered 4, after V lost 5 bases and J lost 0 bases.

The J gene is TRBJ2-5, the V gene TRBV7-9; D ambiguous. This CDR3 is built from 11 residues. The germline V gene encodes CDR1 SEHNR and CDR2 FQNEAQ (reference sequence). Trimming took off 8 bases at V and 1 base at J, with 5 bases between the two ends. The CDR3 nucleotides read TGTGCCAGCGGGCCCCAAGAGACCCAGTACTTC. Protein sequence: CASGPQETQYF.

The rearrangement uses TRBV4-2 and TRBJ2-5, with 10 bases that match TRBD2. CDR1 LGHNA and CDR2 YNFKEQ come from the germline V gene. V gave up 0 bases and J gave up 13 bases; unmatched junction bases: 8. This CDR3 is 14 amino acids long. CDR3 in DNA: TGTGCCAGCAGCCAAGATCCCCTAGCGGGGGCCCGGTACTTC. This codes for CASSQDPLAGARYF.

The chain couples TRBV9 to TRBJ1-2, with no clear D. The CDR3 loop spans 14 amino acids. V was cut by 4 bases and J by 2 bases, with 12 bases left in between. Germline assignment: CDR1 SGDLS and CDR2 YYNGEE. The CDR3: CASSRDFSNYGYTF. The CDR3 coding sequence is TGTGCCAGCAGCCGAGACTTCAGCAACTATGGCTACACCTTC.

V is TRBV30 and J is TRBJ2-3, with TRBD1 matching over 8 bases. V was pared by 0 bases and J by 0 bases, with 11 bases of the junction left unmatched. Germline lookup yields CDR1 GTSNPN and CDR2 SVGIG (reference sequence). There are 18 residues in the CDR3. The CDR3 here is CAWSVRGQVVSSTDTQYF. For the CDR3, the DNA is TGTGCCTGGAGTGTACGGGGACAGGTTGTGTCTAGCACAGATACGCAGTATTTT.

The J gene is TRBJ2-2, the V gene TRBV19; D unclear. The germline gives CDR1 LNHDA, CDR2 SQIVND (reference sequence). CDR3 length equals 14 residues. V dropped 6 bases and J dropped 6 bases, with 14 bases sitting between them. CDR3 residues: CASSDIQGAGELFF. The CDR3, as DNA: TGTGCCAGTAGCGACATACAAGGTGCCGGGGAGCTGTTTTTT.

CDR3 sequence: CASSSVDTSYEQYF. The DNA for the CDR3 is TGTGCCAGCAGCTCAGTTGACACCTCCTACGAGCAGTACTTC. The chain recombines TRBV7-6 with TRBJ2-7; no firm D call. The CDR3 spans 14 residues. Trimming pared 4 bases from V and 0 bases from J, leaving 10 bases between. Germline values: CDR1 SGHVS, CDR2 FNYEAQ.

The chain joins TRBV7-8 to TRBJ2-5; D is perhaps TRBD2 (6 bases). Germline V gives CDR1 SGHVS, CDR2 FQNEAQ. CDR3 length: 16 amino acids. Trimming left V 7 bases short and J 2 bases short, with 20 bases between. The CDR3 DNA is TGTGCCAGCACGGCGACGCGACCCCGGGAGCAAGAGACCCAGTACTTC. Translation gives CASTATRPREQETQYF.

The chain has TRBV30 and TRBJ2-7, with no clear D. Between the trimmed V and J ends, which lost 4 bases and 5 bases, there was a span of 12 bases. Per the germline V gene, CDR1 is GTSNPN and CDR2 is SVGIG (reference sequence). This CDR3 has 12 amino acids. DNA of the CDR3: TGTGCCTGGACCCACAGTGTCCACGAGCAGTACTTC. As protein: CAWTHSVHEQYF.

This chain links TRBV5-4 with TRBJ2-3, with TRBD2 identical over 9 bases. Germline V gene lookup returns CDR1 SGHNT and CDR2 YYREEE (reference sequence). The CDR3 is 17 residues long. V trimming: 1 base; J trimming: 4 bases; junction bases outside the gene matches: 10. The CDR3 bases are TGTGCCAGCAGCTTGTGGGGCGGGAGGGGCGTCGCAGATACGCAGTATTTT. It yields the protein CASSLWGGRGVADTQYF.

V gene TRBV29-1 combines with J gene TRBJ2-7; D possibly corresponds to TRBD1 (6 bases). Trimming took 8 bases from V and 3 from J, leaving 14 bases between them. CDR1 is SQVTM and CDR2 is ANQGSEA in the germline V gene. This CDR3 contains 12 residues. The CDR3 nucleotides are TGCAGCTTCCGGGACAACCTCTACGAGCAGTACTTC. Protein sequence: CSFRDNLYEQYF.

The CDR3 DNA reads TGTGCCAGCAGTGCCAGCCTCCGGGACAGATTCTACGAGCAGTACTTC. Its protein is CASSASLRDRFYEQYF. The chain has TRBV6-1 and TRBJ2-7; 7 positions agree with TRBD1. The V gene's germline CDR1 is MNHNS and CDR2 SASEGT. The CDR3 runs to 16 residues. V dropped 4 bases and J dropped 3; count of bases not matched to a gene: 12.

A note on this clone: Its ends do not fully match the called genes, so a read error is possible. The J gene is TRBJ2-7, the V gene TRBV7-9; 9 positions match TRBD2. Germline V gene sequence: CDR1 SEHNR, CDR2 FQNEAQ (reference sequence). CDR3 size: 16 residues. CDR3: CSSSSPSGKIPYEQYF. As DNA, the CDR3 is TGTTCCAGCAGCTCCCCTAGCGGGAAAATACCCTACGAGCAGTACTTC. The complete variable domain, with remaining parts taken from reference TRBV7-9 and TRBJ2-7, reads DTGVSQNPRHKITKRGQNVTFRCDPISEHNRLYWYRQTLGQGPEFLTYFQNEAQLEKSRLLSDRFSAERPKGSFSTLEIQRTEQGDSAMYLCSSSSPSGKIPYEQYFGPGTRLTVT.

This clone was seen a single time. This chain links TRBV14 with TRBJ2-3; 10 bases match TRBD2. V lost 3 bases, J lost 0 bases, and 6 bases stayed unmatched. This CDR3 comprises 17 residues. CDR1 and CDR2 from the germline V gene are SGHDN and FVKESK. The CDR3 nucleotides are TGTGCCAGCAGCCATGGACTAGCGGCCCGAAGCACAGATACGCAGTATTTT. It specifies CASSHGLAARSTDTQYF. The full variable domain, rest sourced from reference TRBV14 and TRBJ2-3, is EAGVTQFPSHSVIEKGQTVTLRCDPISGHDNLYWYRRVMGKEIKFLLHFVKESKQDESGMPNNRFLAERTGGTYSTLKVQPAELEDSGVYFCASSHGLAARSTDTQYFGPGTRLTVL.

This clone was found once. This chain links TRBV7-2 with TRBJ2-1; TRBD2 matches at 10 bases. Unmatched junction bases numbered 12, after V lost 4 bases and J lost 9 bases. Germline V gene lookup returns CDR1 SGHTA and CDR2 FQGNSA. CDR3 length equals 16 residues. CDR3 coding DNA: TGTGCCAGCAGCTCCGAAAGGAGCGGGGGGGCCGGTGAGCAGTTCTTC. This translates into CASSSERSGGAGEQFF.

The rearrangement uses TRBV30 and TRBJ1-1, with TRBD1 identical over 8 bases. Germline V CDR1 and CDR2: GTSNPN, SVGIG (reference sequence). The ends lost 5 bases at V and 1 base at J; junction bases unmatched: 3. The CDR3 has 13 residues. This chain's CDR3 is CAWADRENTEAFF. The CDR3 region has the DNA TGTGCCTGGGCGGACAGGGAGAACACTGAAGCTTTCTTT.

V usage is TRBV28 and J usage is TRBJ2-7; D is undetermined. Trimming left V 6 bases short and J 1 base short, with 7 bases between. The CDR3 contains 12 residues. Looked up from germline, CDR1 is MDHEN and CDR2 is SYDVKM. The CDR3 sequence is CASSRYSYEQYF. CDR3 nucleotides: TGTGCCAGCAGCCGCTATTCCTACGAGCAGTACTTC.